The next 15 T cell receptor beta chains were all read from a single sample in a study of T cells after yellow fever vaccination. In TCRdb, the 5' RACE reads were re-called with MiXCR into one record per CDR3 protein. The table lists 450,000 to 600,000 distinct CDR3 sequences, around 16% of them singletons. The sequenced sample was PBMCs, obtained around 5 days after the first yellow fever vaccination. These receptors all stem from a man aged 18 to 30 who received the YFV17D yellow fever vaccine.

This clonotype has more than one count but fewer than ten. CDR3 sequence (DNA): TGTGCCAGCAGCTTAAGTGGGACAGGATATCAGCCCCAGCATTTT. Its translation: CASSLSGTGYQPQHF. This chain links TRBV7-2 with TRBJ1-5, with 8 bases aligning to TRBD1. The V segment lost 2 bases and the J segment 5 bases; nucleotides outside the gene matches: 5. This CDR3 spans 15 amino acids. CDR1 is SGHTA and CDR2 is FQGNSA in the germline V gene.

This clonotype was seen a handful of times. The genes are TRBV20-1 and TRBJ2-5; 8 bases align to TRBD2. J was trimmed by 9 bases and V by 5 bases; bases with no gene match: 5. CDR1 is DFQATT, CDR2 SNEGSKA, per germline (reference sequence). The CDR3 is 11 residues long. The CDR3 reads CSAPRGGPQYF. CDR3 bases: TGCAGTGCTCCACGGGGGGGGCCCCAGTACTTC.

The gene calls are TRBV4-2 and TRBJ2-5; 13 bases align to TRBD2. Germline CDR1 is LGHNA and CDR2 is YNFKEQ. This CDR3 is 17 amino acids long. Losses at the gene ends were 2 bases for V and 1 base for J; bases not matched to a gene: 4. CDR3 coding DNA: TGTGCCAGCAGCCAATCCGGGACTAGCGGGGTCCAAGAGACCCAGTACTTC. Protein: CASSQSGTSGVQETQYF.

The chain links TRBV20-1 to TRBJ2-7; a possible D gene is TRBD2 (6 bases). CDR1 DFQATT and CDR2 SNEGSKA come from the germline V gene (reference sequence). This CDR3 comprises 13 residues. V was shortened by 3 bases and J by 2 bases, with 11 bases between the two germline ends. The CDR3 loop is CSASGGDAYEQYV. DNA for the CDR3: TGCAGTGCTAGCGGGGGAGACGCCTACGAGCAGTACGTC.

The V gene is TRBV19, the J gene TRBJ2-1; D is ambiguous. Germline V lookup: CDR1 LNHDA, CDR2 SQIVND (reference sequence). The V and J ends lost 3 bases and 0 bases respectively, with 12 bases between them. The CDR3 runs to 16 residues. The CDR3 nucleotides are TGTGCCAGTAGTATCGCTCCGGCAATCTCCTACAATGAGCAGTTCTTC. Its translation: CASSIAPAISYNEQFF. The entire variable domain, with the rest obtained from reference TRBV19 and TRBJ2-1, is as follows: DGGITQSPKYLFRKEGQNVTLSCEQNLNHDAMYWYRQDPGQGLRLIYYSQIVNDFQKGDIAEGYSVSREKKESFPLTVTSAQKNPTAFYLCASSIAPAISYNEQFFGPGTRLTVL.

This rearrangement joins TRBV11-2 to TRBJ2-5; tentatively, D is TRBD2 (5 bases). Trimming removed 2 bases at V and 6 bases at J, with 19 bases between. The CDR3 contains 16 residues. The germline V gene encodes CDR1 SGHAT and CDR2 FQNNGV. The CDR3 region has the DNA TGTGCCAGCAGCTTAAGTTACCCGGGGAATTTACAGACCCAGTACTTC. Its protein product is CASSLSYPGNLQTQYF.

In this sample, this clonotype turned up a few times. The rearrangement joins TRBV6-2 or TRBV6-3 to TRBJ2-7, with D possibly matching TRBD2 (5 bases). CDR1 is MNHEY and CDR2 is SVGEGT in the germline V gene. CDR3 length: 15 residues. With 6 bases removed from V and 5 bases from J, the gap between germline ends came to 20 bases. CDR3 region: CASRKRGDWPHEQYF. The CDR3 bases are TGTGCCAGCAGAAAACGGGGAGATTGGCCCCACGAGCAGTACTTC.

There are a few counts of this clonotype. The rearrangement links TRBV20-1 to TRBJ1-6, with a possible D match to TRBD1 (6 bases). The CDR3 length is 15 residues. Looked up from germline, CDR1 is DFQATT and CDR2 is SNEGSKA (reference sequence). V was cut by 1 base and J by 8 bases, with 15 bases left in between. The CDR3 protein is CSARARGGFDSPLHF. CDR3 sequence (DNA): TGCAGTGCTAGAGCTAGGGGGGGTTTTGATTCACCCCTCCACTTT.

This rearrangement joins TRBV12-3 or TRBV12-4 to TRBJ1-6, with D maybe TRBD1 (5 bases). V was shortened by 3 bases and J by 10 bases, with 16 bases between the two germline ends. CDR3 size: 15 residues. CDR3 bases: TGTGCCAGCAGTTTCCGACTTGATGGGGGGTCACCCCTCCACTTT. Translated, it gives CASSFRLDGGSPLHF.

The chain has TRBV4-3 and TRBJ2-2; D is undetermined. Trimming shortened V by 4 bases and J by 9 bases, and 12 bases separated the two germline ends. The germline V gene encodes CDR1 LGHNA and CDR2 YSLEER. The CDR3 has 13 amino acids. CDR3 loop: CASSRGADRELFF. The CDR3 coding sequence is TGCGCCAGCAGCCGCGGTGCGGATAGGGAGCTGTTTTTT.

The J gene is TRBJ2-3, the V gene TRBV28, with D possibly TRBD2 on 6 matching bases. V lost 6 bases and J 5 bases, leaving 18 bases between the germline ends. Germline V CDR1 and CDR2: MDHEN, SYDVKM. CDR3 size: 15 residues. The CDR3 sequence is CASSPGLPRGDTQYF. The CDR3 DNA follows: TGTGCCAGCAGCCCGGGACTGCCACGGGGAGATACGCAGTATTTT.

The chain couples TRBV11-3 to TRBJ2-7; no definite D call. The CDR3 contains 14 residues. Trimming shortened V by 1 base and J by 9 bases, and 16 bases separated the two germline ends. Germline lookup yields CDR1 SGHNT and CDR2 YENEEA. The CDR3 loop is CASSLGGSPGLQYF. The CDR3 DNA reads TGTGCCAGCAGCTTAGGCGGCAGCCCCGGGTTGCAGTACTTC.

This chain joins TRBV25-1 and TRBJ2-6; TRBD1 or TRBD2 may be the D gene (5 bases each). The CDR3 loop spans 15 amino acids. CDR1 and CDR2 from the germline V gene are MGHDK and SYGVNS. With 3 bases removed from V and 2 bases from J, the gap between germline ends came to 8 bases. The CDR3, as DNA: TGTGCCAGCAGTGATGTGGGGGCTGGGGCCAACGTCCTGACTTTC. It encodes CASSDVGAGANVLTF.

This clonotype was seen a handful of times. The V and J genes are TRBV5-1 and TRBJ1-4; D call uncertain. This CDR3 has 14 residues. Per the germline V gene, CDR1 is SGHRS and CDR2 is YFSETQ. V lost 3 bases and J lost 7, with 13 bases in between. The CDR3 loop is CASSYQEIGEKLFF. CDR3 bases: TGCGCCAGCAGCTACCAGGAGATAGGTGAAAAACTGTTTTTT.

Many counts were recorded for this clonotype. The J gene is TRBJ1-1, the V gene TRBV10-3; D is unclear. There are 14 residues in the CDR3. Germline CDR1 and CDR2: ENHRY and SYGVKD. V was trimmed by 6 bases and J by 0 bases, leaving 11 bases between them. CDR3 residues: CAIRKTQVNTEAFF. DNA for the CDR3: TGTGCCATCAGAAAAACGCAGGTGAACACTGAAGCTTTCTTT.